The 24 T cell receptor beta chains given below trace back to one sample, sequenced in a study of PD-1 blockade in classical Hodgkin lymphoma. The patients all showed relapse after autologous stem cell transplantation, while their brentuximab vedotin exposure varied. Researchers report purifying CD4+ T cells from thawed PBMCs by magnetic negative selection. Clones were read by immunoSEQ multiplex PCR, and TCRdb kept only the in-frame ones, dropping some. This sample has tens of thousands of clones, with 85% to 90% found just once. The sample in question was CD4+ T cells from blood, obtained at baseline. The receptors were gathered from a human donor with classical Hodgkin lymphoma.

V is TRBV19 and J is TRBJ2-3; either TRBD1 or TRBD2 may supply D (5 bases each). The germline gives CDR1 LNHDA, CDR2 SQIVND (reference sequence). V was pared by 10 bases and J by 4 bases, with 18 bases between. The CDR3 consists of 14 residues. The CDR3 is CAIPSSGTPDTQYF. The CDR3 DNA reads TGTGCCATCCCGTCTTCCGGGACCCCAGATACGCAGTATTTT.

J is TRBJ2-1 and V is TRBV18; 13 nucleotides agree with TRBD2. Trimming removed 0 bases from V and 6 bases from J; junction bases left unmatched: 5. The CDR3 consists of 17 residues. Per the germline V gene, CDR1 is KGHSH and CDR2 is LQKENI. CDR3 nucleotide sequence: TGTGCCAGCTCACCACCCGGTAGGACTAGCGGGAGCAATGAGCAGTTCTTC. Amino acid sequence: CASSPPGRTSGSNEQFF.

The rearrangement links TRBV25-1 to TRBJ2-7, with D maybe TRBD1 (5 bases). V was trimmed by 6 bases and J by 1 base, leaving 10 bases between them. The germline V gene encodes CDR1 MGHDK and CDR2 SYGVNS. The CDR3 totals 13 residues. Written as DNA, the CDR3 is TGTGCCAGCAGCACAGGACCGTCCTACGAGCAGTACTTC. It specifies CASSTGPSYEQYF.

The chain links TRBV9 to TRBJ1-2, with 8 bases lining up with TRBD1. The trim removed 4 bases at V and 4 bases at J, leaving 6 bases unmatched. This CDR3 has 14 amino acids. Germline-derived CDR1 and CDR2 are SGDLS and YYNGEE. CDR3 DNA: TGTGCCAGCAGCCCCCAAACAGGGGGCTATGGCTACACCTTC. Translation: CASSPQTGGYGYTF.

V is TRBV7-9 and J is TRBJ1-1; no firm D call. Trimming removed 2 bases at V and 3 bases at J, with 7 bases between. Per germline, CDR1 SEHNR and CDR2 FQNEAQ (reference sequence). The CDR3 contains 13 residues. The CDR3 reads CASSLMKDTEAFF. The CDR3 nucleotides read TGTGCCAGCAGCTTAATGAAGGACACTGAAGCTTTCTTT.

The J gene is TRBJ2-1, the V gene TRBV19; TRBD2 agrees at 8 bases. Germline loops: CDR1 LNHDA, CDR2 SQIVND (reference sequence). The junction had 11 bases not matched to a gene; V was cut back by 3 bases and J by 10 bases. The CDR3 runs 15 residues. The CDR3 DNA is TGTGCCAGTAGTATGGGTTTAGCGGGAAGCCGGGAGCAGTTCTTC. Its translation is CASSMGLAGSREQFF.

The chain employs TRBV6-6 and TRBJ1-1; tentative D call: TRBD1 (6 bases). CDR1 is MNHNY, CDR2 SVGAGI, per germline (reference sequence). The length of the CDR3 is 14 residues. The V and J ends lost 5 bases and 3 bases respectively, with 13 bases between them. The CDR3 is CASSMDRGDTEAFF. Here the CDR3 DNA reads TGTGCCAGCAGTATGGACAGAGGGGACACTGAAGCTTTCTTT.

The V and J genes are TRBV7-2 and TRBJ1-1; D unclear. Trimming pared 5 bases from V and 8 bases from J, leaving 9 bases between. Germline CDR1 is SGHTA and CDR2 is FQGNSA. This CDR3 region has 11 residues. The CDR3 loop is CASSREVEAFF. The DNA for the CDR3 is TGTGCCAGCAGCAGGGAGGTGGAAGCTTTCTTT.

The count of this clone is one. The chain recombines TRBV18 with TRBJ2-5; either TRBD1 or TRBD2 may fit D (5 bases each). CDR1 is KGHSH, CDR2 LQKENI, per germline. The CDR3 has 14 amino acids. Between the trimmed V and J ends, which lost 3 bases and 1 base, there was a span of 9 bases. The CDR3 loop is CASSPGTRQETQYF. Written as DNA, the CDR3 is TGTGCCAGCTCACCCGGGACCCGCCAAGAGACCCAGTACTTC.

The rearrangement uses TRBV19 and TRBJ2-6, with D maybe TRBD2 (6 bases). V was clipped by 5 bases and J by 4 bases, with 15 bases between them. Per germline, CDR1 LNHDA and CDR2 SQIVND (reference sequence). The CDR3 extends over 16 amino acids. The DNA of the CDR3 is TGTGCCAGTAGTGGAAGGGGACTTTCCGGGGCCAACGTCCTGACTTTC. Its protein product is CASSGRGLSGANVLTF.

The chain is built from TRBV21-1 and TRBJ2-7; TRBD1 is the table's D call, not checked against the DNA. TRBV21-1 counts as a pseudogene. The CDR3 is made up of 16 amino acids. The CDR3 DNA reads TGTGCCAGCAGCCCCCCGGGACAGGGAAGGGTCTACGAGCAGTACTTC. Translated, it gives CASSPPGQGRVYEQYF.

CDR3 in amino acids: CASSSLAAIPYEQYF. As DNA, the CDR3 is TGTGCCAGCAGCTCCCTAGCGGCTATTCCCTACGAGCAGTACTTC. The rearrangement uses TRBV5-8 and TRBJ2-7; 7 bases agree with TRBD2. Looked up from germline, CDR1 is SGHTS and CDR2 is YDEGEE. J lost 2 bases, V lost 3 bases, and 8 bases had no gene match. This CDR3 is built from 15 residues.

The CDR3 loop reads CASSPYGGKSSYEQYF. CDR3 bases: TGTGCCAGCAGCCCCTACGGGGGGAAGAGCTCCTACGAGCAGTACTTC. The chain employs TRBV9 and TRBJ2-7, with 7 bases aligning to TRBD2. Unmatched junction bases numbered 10, after V lost 4 bases and J lost 0 bases. The CDR3 sequence is 16 residues long. The germline V gene has CDR1 SGDLS and CDR2 YYNGEE.

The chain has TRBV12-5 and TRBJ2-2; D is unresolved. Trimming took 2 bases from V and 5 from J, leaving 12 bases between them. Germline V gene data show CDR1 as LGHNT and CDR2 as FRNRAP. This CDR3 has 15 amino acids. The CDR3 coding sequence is TGTGCTAGTGGTTTGAGTCCCCGCAGAACCGGGGAGCTGTTTTTT. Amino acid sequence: CASGLSPRRTGELFF.

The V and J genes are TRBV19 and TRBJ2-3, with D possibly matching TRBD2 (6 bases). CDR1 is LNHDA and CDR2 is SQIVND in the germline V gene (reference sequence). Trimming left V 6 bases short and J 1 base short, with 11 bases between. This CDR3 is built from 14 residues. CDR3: CASSPGLRTDTQYF. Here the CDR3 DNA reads TGTGCCAGTAGCCCGGGACTCCGCACAGATACGCAGTATTTT.

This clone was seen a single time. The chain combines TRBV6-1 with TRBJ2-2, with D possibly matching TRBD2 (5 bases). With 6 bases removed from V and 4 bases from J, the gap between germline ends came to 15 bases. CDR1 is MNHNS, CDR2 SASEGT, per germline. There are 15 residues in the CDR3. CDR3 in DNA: TGTGCCAGCAGCCCAGGAGCGGTTCGCACCGGGGAGCTGTTTTTT. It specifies CASSPGAVRTGELFF.

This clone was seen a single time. The CDR3 protein is CASSHPRSSGVNNEQFF. The CDR3 nucleotides read TGCGCCAGCAGCCACCCCCGGAGTAGCGGGGTAAACAATGAGCAGTTCTTC. This chain uses TRBV4-1 with TRBJ2-1; 8 nucleotides align to TRBD2. This CDR3 region has 17 residues. V dropped 3 bases and J dropped 5; count of bases not matched to a gene: 12. Germline CDR1 reads MGHRA; CDR2 reads YSYEKL.

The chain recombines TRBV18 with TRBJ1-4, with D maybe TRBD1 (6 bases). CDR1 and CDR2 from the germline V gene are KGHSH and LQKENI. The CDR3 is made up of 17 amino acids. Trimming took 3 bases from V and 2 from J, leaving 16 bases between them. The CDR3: CASSPNTRGTTNEKLFF. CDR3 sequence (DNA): TGTGCCAGCTCACCGAATACTAGGGGGACTACTAATGAAAAACTGTTTTTT. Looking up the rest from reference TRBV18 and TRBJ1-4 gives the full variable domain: NAGVMQNPRHLVRRRGQEARLRCSPMKGHSHVYWYRQLPEEGLKFMVYLQKENIIDESGMPKERFSAEFPKEGPSILRIQQVVRGDSAAYFCASSPNTRGTTNEKLFFGSGTQLSVL.

The CDR3, as DNA: TGTGCCAGCAGCCGCACCGGGACTAGCGGGAGGGAAAAGAACACCGGGGAGCTGTTTTTT. Translated, it gives CASSRTGTSGREKNTGELFF. The chain has TRBV5-4 and TRBJ2-2; 16 bases are a match to TRBD2. The V segment lost 4 bases and the J segment 1 base; nucleotides outside the gene matches: 10. This CDR3 has 20 amino acids. Per the germline V gene, CDR1 is SGHNT and CDR2 is YYREEE (reference sequence). The entire variable domain, with the rest obtained from reference TRBV5-4 and TRBJ2-2, is as follows: ETGVTQSPTHLIKTRGQQVTLRCSSQSGHNTVSWYQQALGQGPQFIFQYYREEENGRGNFPPRFSGLQFPNYSSELNVNALELDDSALYLCASSRTGTSGREKNTGELFFGEGSRLTVL.

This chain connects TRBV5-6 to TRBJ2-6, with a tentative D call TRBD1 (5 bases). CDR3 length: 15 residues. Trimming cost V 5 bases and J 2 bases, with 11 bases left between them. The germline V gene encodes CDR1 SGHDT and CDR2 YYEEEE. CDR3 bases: TGTGCCAGCAGTCCCGTAGGGGCTGGGGCCAACGTCCTGACTTTC. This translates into CASSPVGAGANVLTF. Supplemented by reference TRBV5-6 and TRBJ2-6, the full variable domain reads DAGVTQSPTHLIKTRGQQVTLRCSPKSGHDTVSWYQQALGQGPQFIFQYYEEEERQRGNFPDRFSGHQFPNYSSELNVNALLLGDSALYLCASSPVGAGANVLTFGAGSRLTVL.

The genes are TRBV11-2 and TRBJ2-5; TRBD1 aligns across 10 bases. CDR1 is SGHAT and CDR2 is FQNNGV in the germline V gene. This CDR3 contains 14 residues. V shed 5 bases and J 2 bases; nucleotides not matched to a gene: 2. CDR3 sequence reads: CASSADRGQETQYF. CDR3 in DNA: TGTGCCAGCAGCGCGGACAGGGGGCAAGAGACCCAGTACTTC.

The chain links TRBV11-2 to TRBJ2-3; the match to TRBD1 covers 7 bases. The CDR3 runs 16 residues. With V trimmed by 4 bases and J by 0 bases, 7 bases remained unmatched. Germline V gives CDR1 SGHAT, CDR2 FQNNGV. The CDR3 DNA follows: TGTGCCAGCAGCTCCGAGACAGGGATTAGCACAGATACGCAGTATTTT. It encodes CASSSETGISTDTQYF.

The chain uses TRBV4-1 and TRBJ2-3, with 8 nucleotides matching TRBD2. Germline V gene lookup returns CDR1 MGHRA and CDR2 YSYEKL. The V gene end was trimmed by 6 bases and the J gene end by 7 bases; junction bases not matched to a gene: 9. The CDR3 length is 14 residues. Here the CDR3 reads CASRKAGGQYTQYF. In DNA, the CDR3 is TGCGCCAGCAGGAAGGCGGGAGGACAATATACGCAGTATTTT.

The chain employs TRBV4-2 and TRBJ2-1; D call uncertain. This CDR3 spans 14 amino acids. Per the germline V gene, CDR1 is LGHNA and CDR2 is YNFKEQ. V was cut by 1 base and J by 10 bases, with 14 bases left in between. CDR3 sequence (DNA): TGTGCCAGCAGCCAAGGTGTTCCCCCCCTGGAGCAGTTCTTC. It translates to CASSQGVPPLEQFF.